The present T cell receptor (beta chain) was sequenced within a study of radiotherapy plus CTLA-4 blockade in lung cancer. Study-wide background: Across the patients, objective responses occurred in about 19%, and disease control in about 29%.

Study observations and caveats: Tumor-derived TCR clones expanded in blood after radiotherapy plus ipilimumab.

As regards this clone: Its antigen remains unidentified.

The CDR3 is made up of 16 amino acids. V was pared by 4 bases and J by 4 bases, with 6 bases of the junction left unmatched. Per the germline V gene, CDR1 is MGHDK and CDR2 is SYGVNS. TCRdb's copy holds only in-frame clones and misses some; the assay was immunoSEQ multiplex PCR. The table has approximately 80,000 clones, roughly 74% seen once. Patients with chemo-refractory metastatic non-small-cell lung cancer received focal radiation plus CTLA-4 blockade with ipilimumab. The chain is built from TRBV25-1 and TRBJ2-2, with 10 bases lining up with TRBD2. The receptor comes from a human donor with non-small cell lung cancer whose response to radiotherapy plus ipilimumab could not be evaluated. The sample was peripheral blood, taken from a patient treated with radiotherapy plus ipilimumab. The CDR3 bases are TGTGCCAGCAGTGGGGCAGGACTAGCGGTCACCGGGGAGCTGTTTTTT. It codes for CASSGAGLAVTGELFF.